This TCR beta chain was captured by sequencing in a study of control samples from healthy donors and cancer patients. With 9 bases clipped from V and 3 bases from J, the junction kept 2 bases outside the gene matches. Per the germline V gene, CDR1 is SNHLY and CDR2 is FYNNEI. The CDR3 sequence is 12 residues long. Produced via immunoSEQ multiplex PCR; TCRdb's table is partial and in-frame only. The table lists tens of thousands of clones, roughly 96% of them singletons. The specimen was blood. The chain uses TRBV2 and TRBJ2-7; 10 positions match TRBD1. This clonotype was sampled from a man aged 25 to 40 in good health. CDR3 nucleotides: TGTGCCAGTCGGACAGGGGGCTACGAGCAGTACTTC. This translates into CASRTGGYEQYF.